A selection of T cell receptor beta chains follows, all from one sample in a study of blood T cell repertoires in COVID-19. Assay used: immunoSEQ multiplex PCR; TCRdb lists only in-frame clones, some missing. The table records around 97,000 clones, almost 90% of them present only once. Sequenced: peripheral blood. The receptors stem from a human donor in a cohort sampled during active COVID-19. The CDR3 runs from the conserved cysteine through the conserved F or W. D genes are given only for firm matches. Clone size is shown for a subset of rows, as once, few, many or a class of expanded clone.

d_gene	v_gene	j_gene	abundance	CDR3nt	CDR3aa
.	TRBV2	TRBJ1-1	.	TGTGCCAGCACCCCAGAGGCGGCTGAAGCTTTCTTT	CASTPEAAEAFF
TRBD1	TRBV7-3	TRBJ1-1	.	TGTGCCAGCAGCAACAGGGGGAACACTGAAGCTTTCTTT	CASSNRGNTEAFF
TRBD2	TRBV6-2/TRBV6-3	TRBJ2-5	.	TGTGCCAGCAGTTGGGCGGGAGGGCCCCTGGAGACCCAGTACTTC	CASSWAGGPLETQYF
TRBD2	TRBV27	TRBJ2-7	.	TGTGCCAGCAGTTGGACTAGCGGGAGGGGGTCCTACGAGCAGTACTTC	CASSWTSGRGSYEQYF
TRBD1	TRBV24-1	TRBJ1-5	few	TGTGCCACCAGTGACGGGAGCACCGGGACAGGGATGGAGCCCCAGCATTTT	CATSDGSTGTGMEPQHF
TRBD1	TRBV30	TRBJ1-5	.	TGTGCCTGGACGAGGGGGCAACAACAGCCCCAGCATTTT	CAWTRGQQQPQHF
TRBD1	TRBV28	TRBJ1-2	.	TGTGCCAGCAGTCCTGAGGGGGCTCGAGGCTACACCTTC	CASSPEGARGYTF
TRBD1	TRBV30	TRBJ1-2	.	TGTGCCTGGAGACCGGGACAGGCATCAGGGGGCTACACCTTC	CAWRPGQASGGYTF
.	TRBV9	TRBJ2-3	.	TGTGCCAGCAGCGTAGGTCTTTCCACAGATACGCAGTATTTT	CASSVGLSTDTQYF
TRBD1	TRBV4-1	TRBJ2-7	.	TGCGCCAGCAGCCAAGGGCCCCCGGACAGGGGTTACGAGCAGTACTTC	CASSQGPPDRGYEQYF
TRBD1	TRBV5-1	TRBJ2-7	.	TGCGCCAGCAGCTCGAGCCGGGGACAGGGGTTAAATGCCTACGAGCAGTACTTC	CASSSSRGQGLNAYEQYF
.	TRBV19	TRBJ1-5	few	TGTGCCAGTAGTGTCCCAGCGGGGCTATATAGCAATCAGCCCCAGCATTTT	CASSVPAGLYSNQPQHF
.	TRBV30	TRBJ2-2	.	TGTGCCTGGATTGCGGGGACTCCCGGGGAGCTGTTTTTT	CAWIAGTPGELFF
.	TRBV19	TRBJ1-2	once	TGTGCCAGTAGGCCCAGGGGAGAAGGCTATGGCTACACCTTC	CASRPRGEGYGYTF
.	TRBV19	TRBJ2-2	once	TGTGCCAGTAGTATCCAAGGACAGTTCGCGAACACCGGGGAGCTGTTTTTT	CASSIQGQFANTGELFF
.	TRBV3-1/TRBV3-2	TRBJ1-2	few	TGTGCCAGCAGCCAAAGGGGAGGAGGCTACACCTTC	CASSQRGGGYTF
TRBD1	TRBV3-1/TRBV3-2	TRBJ1-1	.	TGTGCCAGCAGGCCCCGGGACAGGGAGGCTGAAGCTTTCTTT	CASRPRDREAEAFF
.	TRBV7-8	TRBJ2-1	.	TGTGCCAGCAGCTTTTCAGTAGCGTACAATGAGCAGTTCTTC	CASSFSVAYNEQFF
TRBD1	TRBV11-2	TRBJ2-7	.	TGTGCCAGCAGCCCCAGCCGGGACAGGGGCGCCGAGCAGTACTTC	CASSPSRDRGAEQYF
.	TRBV19	TRBJ1-5	.	TGTGCCAGTAGTATTAAGCCCCCGGGTCAGCCCCAGCATTTT	CASSIKPPGQPQHF
.	TRBV6-5	TRBJ1-4	.	TGTGCCAGCAGATTGGGGGGTGTTAATGAAAAACTGTTTTTT	CASRLGGVNEKLFF
.	TRBV7-8	TRBJ2-7	.	TGTGCCAGCAGCTTAGGGGGGGGCGGGAGTAACCCCTACGAGCAGTACTTC	CASSLGGGGSNPYEQYF
TRBD2	TRBV4-3	TRBJ2-7	.	TGCGCCAGCAGCCAAGGGACTAGCGGGACTGGCGAGCAGTACTTC	CASSQGTSGTGEQYF
.	TRBV19	TRBJ1-2	once	TGTGCCAGTAGTATAAGCCGGGGGGACCTGAGCTATGGCTACACCTTC	CASSISRGDLSYGYTF
.	TRBV18	TRBJ2-1	.	TGTGCCAGCTCACCCACTAGCCAGCAGTTCTTC	CASSPTSQQFF
.	TRBV28	TRBJ1-5	.	TGTGCCAGCAGGGAGGTAGGGTTAAGGAATCAGCCCCAGCATTTT	CASREVGLRNQPQHF
TRBD1	TRBV28	TRBJ2-3	.	TGTGCCAGCAGTCTCCCGGGACAGGGTCTTACAGATACGCAGTATTTT	CASSLPGQGLTDTQYF
.	TRBV3-1/TRBV3-2	TRBJ1-5	once	TGTGCCAGCAGCCAAGACCGTCGATGGCATCAGCCCCAGCATTTT	CASSQDRRWHQPQHF
TRBD2	TRBV7-9	TRBJ2-3	.	TGTGCCAGCAGCTTAGCTTCGGGACTAGCGGGACATACGCAGTATTTT	CASSLASGLAGHTQYF
TRBD1	TRBV4-1	TRBJ1-1	.	TGCGCCAGCAGCCCGCTCTCTGGTAGGGACAGGGAGGGAGCTTTCTTT	CASSPLSGRDREGAFF
TRBD2	TRBV19	TRBJ2-5	.	TGTGCCAGTAGAGGGACTAGCGGGAGGGAGTACCAAGAGACCCAGTACTTC	CASRGTSGREYQETQYF
.	TRBV2	TRBJ2-3	.	TGTGCCAGCAGAAGGTTAGGGGCCACAGATACGCAGTATTTT	CASRRLGATDTQYF
.	TRBV2	TRBJ1-2	.	TGTGCCAGCAGTTTACAGGGAGACTATGGCTACACCTTC	CASSLQGDYGYTF
.	TRBV10-2	TRBJ2-5	.	TGCGCCAGCAGGGCCGGCGACTTTAATCAGGAGACCCAGTACTTC	CASRAGDFNQETQYF
.	TRBV18	TRBJ1-3	.	TGTGCCAGCTCACCGTACAGGTCTGGAAACACCATATATTTT	CASSPYRSGNTIYF
TRBD2	TRBV5-4	TRBJ2-1	.	TGTGCCAGCAGCGGATTGGGCGGGAGGGCCCACAATGAGCAGTTCTTC	CASSGLGGRAHNEQFF
.	TRBV6-4	TRBJ2-3	.	TGTGCCAGCAGTGGGCGGGCACCAGATACGCAGTATTTT	CASSGRAPDTQYF
.	TRBV19	TRBJ2-2	.	TGTGCCAGTAGTATAGGGTGGGGCGCGGACACCGGGGAGCTGTTTTTT	CASSIGWGADTGELFF
.	TRBV6-5	TRBJ2-7	.	TGTGCCAGCAGTCCTCACAGGGACCCCCGTCGAGAGCAGTACTTC	CASSPHRDPRREQYF
TRBD1	TRBV28	TRBJ2-7	.	TGTGCCAGCAGAAGGGACAGGGAGGACTACGAGCAGTACTTC	CASRRDREDYEQYF
.	TRBV4-1	TRBJ2-6	once	TGCGCCAGCAGTCCCCTGCGATCTGGGGCCAACGTCCTGACTTTC	CASSPLRSGANVLTF
TRBD2	TRBV30	TRBJ2-3	.	TGTGCCTGGAGCCAGCGGAGCGGGAGTCAGCCAGATACGCAGTATTTT	CAWSQRSGSQPDTQYF
TRBD1	TRBV6-2/TRBV6-3	TRBJ2-7	once	TGTGCCAGCAGCCGACCCCCGGGACAGGGACGGTACGAGCAGTACTTC	CASSRPPGQGRYEQYF
TRBD1	TRBV19	TRBJ1-1	few	TGTGCCAGTAGTCTCCCGGGACAGGGGCCTGAAGCTTTCTTT	CASSLPGQGPEAFF
TRBD1	TRBV24-1	TRBJ1-1	.	TGTGCCACCAGGCGGGACAGAGGCTCAGAAGCTTTCTTT	CATRRDRGSEAFF
TRBD2	TRBV6-2/TRBV6-3	TRBJ2-6	few	TGTGCCAGCAGTTACCGAGGACTAGCCTACGGAAGGGCCAACGTCCTGACTTTC	CASSYRGLAYGRANVLTF
.	TRBV5-8	TRBJ1-4	.	TGTGCCAGCACGTTGCGGGGGGCTGAAAAACTGTTTTTT	CASTLRGAEKLFF
.	TRBV30	TRBJ1-2	.	TGTGCCTGGACACGGAACTATGGCTACACCTTC	CAWTRNYGYTF
.	TRBV7-8	TRBJ1-1	.	TGTGCCAGCAGCCCTCGGAGGGACGCTGAAGCTTTCTTT	CASSPRRDAEAFF
.	TRBV5-6	TRBJ2-6	.	TGTGCCAGCACCCGGCGGGGCGGAACACGAGGGGCCAACGTCCTGACTTTC	CASTRRGGTRGANVLTF
TRBD1	TRBV24-1	TRBJ1-1	.	TGTGCCACCAGTGACCCCCGGGACAGGGCTGAAGCTTTCTTT	CATSDPRDRAEAFF
.	TRBV12-3/TRBV12-4	TRBJ1-2	.	TGTGCCAGCAGTTTAGGGGAGGACTATGGCTACACCTTC	CASSLGEDYGYTF
.	TRBV7-9	TRBJ1-4	few	TGTGCCAGCAGCTTAGGTAGCTTGAATGAAAAACTGTTTTTT	CASSLGSLNEKLFF
TRBD2	TRBV3-1/TRBV3-2	TRBJ2-3	.	TGTGCCAGCAGCTTTACTAGCGGCCTACCGTCAGATACGCAGTATTTT	CASSFTSGLPSDTQYF
TRBD2	TRBV6-5	TRBJ2-1	.	TGTGCCAGCAGGCTACAAGCGGGATCTGACAATGAGCAGTTCTTC	CASRLQAGSDNEQFF
.	TRBV12-5	TRBJ2-1	.	TGTGCTAGTGGTTTGGGACAGGTTGTCAATGAGCAGTTCTTC	CASGLGQVVNEQFF
TRBD1	TRBV6-6	TRBJ2-2	.	TGTGCCAGCAGTTACAAGGGGGCAAACACCGGGGAGCTGTTTTTT	CASSYKGANTGELFF